This T cell receptor (beta chain) was captured by sequencing in a study of blood T cell repertoires in COVID-19. About the study: PBMCs, B-cell-depleted T cells, or T cells provided the cDNA or gDNA that made up the material.

Between the trimmed V and J ends, which lost 0 bases and 0 bases, there was a span of 9 bases. Germline lookup yields CDR1 SGHNT and CDR2 YYREEE (reference sequence). The CDR3 covers 15 residues. The authors' processing: Amplification of reference gene primers was used by the study to estimate nucleated cell counts. The method was immunoSEQ multiplex PCR; TCRdb's version includes in-frame clones alone and lacks a portion of them. V and J calls and clone size are given by that table; D and trimming were obtained from the DNA. The sample lists more than 25,000 clones, about 94% seen once, with 4% to 5% in the top ten.

Sequencing was done on a sample of peripheral blood. The chain combines TRBV5-4 with TRBJ1-2, with TRBD1 as a possible D gene (6 bases). The TCR was taken from a human donor with active COVID-19. The donor label of this sample is uncertain. The CDR3 region has the DNA TGTGCCAGCAGCTTGGCCCAGGGGTCTAACTATGGCTACACCTTC. It translates to CASSLAQGSNYGYTF.